This TCR beta chain emerged from a study of T cell responses to AZD1222 COVID-19 vaccine. The method was immunoSEQ multiplex PCR; TCRdb's version includes in-frame clones alone and lacks a portion of them. The sample has more than 110,000 clones, about 88% seen once. This TCR was recovered from an adult in good health. This material consisted of peripheral blood, taken on day 0 of AZD1222 vaccination.

CDR3 DNA: TGTGCCAGCAGTTCCCGGGACAGGGGGGGCTACACCTTC. The encoded protein is CASSSRDRGGYTF. The gene calls are TRBV12-3 or TRBV12-4 and TRBJ1-2; 11 bases agree with TRBD1. CDR3 length equals 13 residues. After removal of 4 bases from V and 8 bases from J, the junction contained 3 bases not matched to a gene.